The clone carrying this TCR beta chain was counted at least ten times. Its antigen is unknown. This sample was taken from a study of T cells after yellow fever vaccination. Study conclusions and caveats: Although most clonotypes did not, a small share appeared in both CD4 and CD8 compartments.

Making TCR cDNA involved 5'RACE template switching, which added UMIs and a universal primer site. One entry per CDR3 protein, called by TCRdb with MiXCR from the 5' RACE reads. This sample has 200,000 to 300,000 distinct CDR3 sequences; 6.7% occur once, and the top ten carry 0.85% to 1.2%. This sequence was found in a man aged 25 to 40 who received the YFV17D yellow fever vaccine. The sequencing here drew on CD4+ T cells sorted from PBMCs, taken on the day of the yellow fever booster vaccination.

CDR3 sequence: CASTLDHYGYTF. The CDR3 nucleotides are TGCGCCAGCACACTGGATCACTATGGCTACACCTTC. The J gene is TRBJ1-2, the V gene TRBV5-1; no definite D call. The CDR3 contains 12 residues. Trimming shortened V by 6 bases and J by 3 bases, and 9 bases separated the two germline ends. The germline V gene encodes CDR1 SGHRS and CDR2 YFSETQ.